This TCR beta chain appears in the sequencing data of a study of blood T cell repertoires in COVID-19. Study-wide context: From T cells, B-cell-depleted T cells, or PBMCs came the material, which was cDNA or gDNA.

This CDR3 spans 13 amino acids. Germline lookup yields CDR1 SGHVS and CDR2 FQNEAQ. V was pared by 4 bases and J by 5 bases, with 11 bases between. Adults between roughly 18 and 90 years of age took part from some 25 US areas. Each participant's cohort was designated according to participant-reported clinical history. Measured with immunoSEQ multiplex PCR; TCRdb has only the in-frame clones, and not every one. The repertoire includes some 410,000 clones, approximately 90% of them detected once, and around 0.95% sits in the top ten. The sequencing sample was made of PBMCs or T cells enriched from blood (not recorded which). The chain joins TRBV7-8 to TRBJ1-2; D is perhaps TRBD1 (5 bases). The source of this sequence is a woman under 40 with acute COVID-19. The CDR3 here is CASSSPTEYGYTF. The CDR3 bases are TGTGCCAGCAGCTCCCCGACAGAGTATGGCTACACCTTC.